Presented here are 25 T cell receptor beta chains from one specimen sequenced in a study of T-cell reconstitution after alpha-beta-depleted transplantation in children. Molecular barcoding with unique molecular identifiers was used for the TCRbeta library. MiXCR was run by TCRdb on the PCR reads, yielding one entry per CDR3 protein. Of 450,000 to 550,000 distinct CDR3 sequences in the sample, roughly an eighth are singletons; the top ten hold 14%. The material was PBMCs, mostly from graft donor cells, obtained 180 days after TCRalphabeta/CD19-depleted stem cell transplant. These receptors were taken from a female patient aged 2-9 years who had a stem cell transplant for aplastic anemia, so the T cells may come from the graft donor.

The sample holds a few counts of this clonotype. The rearrangement joins TRBV3-1 to TRBJ1-2, with TRBD1 matching 7 bases. The CDR3 contains 14 residues. J lost 10 bases, V lost 4 bases, and 12 bases had no gene match. Germline V CDR1 and CDR2: LGHDT, YNNKEL (reference sequence). CDR3 in amino acids: CASSPGQIRPHYTF. The CDR3 nucleotides read TGTGCCAGCAGCCCGGGACAGATTAGGCCCCACTACACCTTC.

V gene TRBV4-2 combines with J gene TRBJ1-3; no definite D call. The germline V and J ends were trimmed by 1 base and 4 bases, with 14 bases remaining between them. The CDR3 is made up of 16 amino acids. Germline-derived CDR1 and CDR2 are LGHNA and YNFKEQ. CDR3 coding DNA: TGTGCCAGCAGCCAAGTCCCCCCCATAGCCGGAAACACCATATATTTT. It translates to CASSQVPPIAGNTIYF.

This clonotype was counted between two and nine times. The gene calls are TRBV7-3 and TRBJ2-2; 8 bases are shared with TRBD1. V shed 0 bases, J shed 1 base, and the junction held 4 bases outside the gene matches. This CDR3 spans 17 amino acids. Per the germline V gene, CDR1 is SGHTA and CDR2 is FQGTGA. CDR3 sequence (DNA): TGTGCCAGCAGCTTAACTTCTGGGACAGGGAACACCGGGGAGCTGTTTTTT. Translating gives CASSLTSGTGNTGELFF.

This clonotype was counted at least ten times. This rearrangement joins TRBV12-3 or TRBV12-4 to TRBJ1-2, with D hard to call. This CDR3 has 11 amino acids. The V end was cut by 0 bases, the J end by 8 bases, with 4 bases between. As DNA, the CDR3 is TGTGCCAGCAGTTTAGCTGGCGGCTACACCTTC. Encoded protein: CASSLAGGYTF.

Only a few counts were recorded for this clonotype. The CDR3 protein is CASSSRGRRGGELFF. The DNA for the CDR3 is TGTGCCAGCAGCTCCAGGGGGCGGCGGGGCGGGGAGCTGTTTTTT. This chain links TRBV11-2 with TRBJ2-2, with 8 bases identical to TRBD1. CDR3 size: 15 residues. From germline, CDR1 is SGHAT and CDR2 FQNNGV. With V trimmed by 4 bases and J by 7 bases, 8 bases remained unmatched.

V and J are TRBV7-7 and TRBJ2-1; TRBD2 aligns across 12 bases. This CDR3 is 17 amino acids long. J gave up 7 bases and V 0 bases, and 7 bases lay outside the gene matches. In germline, CDR1 is SSHAT, CDR2 FNYEAQ (reference sequence). Written as DNA, the CDR3 is TGTGCCAGCAGCTTAGCCCCCCTAGCGGGGGGGTTAAATGAGCAGTTCTTC. The encoded protein is CASSLAPLAGGLNEQFF.

The J gene is TRBJ1-1, the V gene TRBV28, with 12 positions matching TRBD1. Trimming took 3 bases from V and 4 from J; bases not matched to a gene: 6. There are 16 residues in the CDR3. CDR1 MDHEN and CDR2 SYDVKM come from the germline V gene. CDR3 nucleotide sequence: TGTGCCAGCAGTTTTGTGGGACAGGGGGCCGGCACTGAAGCTTTCTTT. This codes for CASSFVGQGAGTEAFF.

Only a few counts were recorded for this clonotype. V usage is TRBV7-2 and J usage is TRBJ2-7; maybe TRBD2 (6 bases). Germline V CDR1 and CDR2: SGHTA, FQGNSA. The CDR3 is 15 amino acids. The V and J ends lost 4 bases and 2 bases respectively, with 15 bases between them. The CDR3 here is CASSSAGTAPYEQYF. In DNA, the CDR3 is TGTGCCAGCAGCTCTGCCGGGACTGCCCCCTACGAGCAGTACTTC.

This clonotype was counted a few times. The V gene is TRBV28, the J gene TRBJ2-2; no clear D. The CDR3 contains 12 residues. CDR1 and CDR2 from the germline V gene are MDHEN and SYDVKM. V was pared by 6 bases and J by 5 bases, with 7 bases between. The CDR3 sequence is CASRGWTGELFF. In DNA, the CDR3 is TGTGCCAGCAGGGGGTGGACCGGGGAGCTGTTTTTT.

This clonotype was observed a handful of times. The chain carries TRBV15 and TRBJ2-3; tentative D call: TRBD2 (5 bases). The V and J ends lost 1 base and 6 bases respectively, with 17 bases between them. Germline-derived CDR1 and CDR2 are LNHNV and YYDKDF (reference sequence). The CDR3 extends over 16 amino acids. CDR3 protein: CATSRGPSRDVDTQYF. CDR3 nucleotides: TGTGCCACCAGCAGAGGGCCCAGCCGGGATGTGGATACGCAGTATTTT.

This clonotype has a count of ten or more. This chain joins TRBV5-6 and TRBJ2-7; D is perhaps TRBD2 (5 bases). CDR3 size: 14 residues. Trimming removed 6 bases from V and 0 bases from J, with 13 bases in between. Germline loops: CDR1 SGHDT, CDR2 YYEEEE. The CDR3: CASTRGGSSYEQYF. CDR3 nucleotide sequence: TGTGCCAGCACCCGAGGTGGGAGCTCCTACGAGCAGTACTTC.

This rearrangement joins TRBV28 to TRBJ2-2, with D possibly being TRBD2 (7 bases). CDR3 length: 14 amino acids. Germline V gene data show CDR1 as MDHEN and CDR2 as SYDVKM. V dropped 7 bases and J dropped 6 bases, with 15 bases sitting between them. CDR3 residues: CASTTKGGPGELFF. The CDR3 region has the DNA TGTGCCAGCACGACCAAGGGGGGGCCCGGGGAGCTGTTTTTT.

The genes are TRBV11-2 and TRBJ1-5; D gene unclear. Germline lookup yields CDR1 SGHAT and CDR2 FQNNGV. The CDR3 sequence is 13 residues long. V was shortened by 4 bases and J by 9 bases, with 13 bases between the two germline ends. The CDR3: CASSSTHLGPQHF. The CDR3 DNA reads as TGTGCCAGCAGCTCTACTCACCTAGGGCCCCAGCATTTT.

The chain couples TRBV6-1 to TRBJ2-2, with 7 bases lining up with TRBD1. Unmatched junction bases numbered 14, after V lost 6 bases and J lost 4 bases. The CDR3 extends over 17 amino acids. Germline V gives CDR1 MNHNS, CDR2 SASEGT. This chain's CDR3 is CASRHDRAGGITGELFF. The CDR3 nucleotides are TGTGCCAGCAGACACGACAGGGCGGGTGGTATCACCGGGGAGCTGTTTTTT.

This clonotype was recorded a few times. This chain links TRBV9 with TRBJ2-4, with 10 bases identical to TRBD1. Germline V gene sequence: CDR1 SGDLS, CDR2 YYNGEE. V shed 4 bases, J shed 0 bases, and the junction held 10 bases outside the gene matches. This CDR3 region has 18 residues. CDR3 in DNA: TGTGCCAGCAGCTCGGGACAGGGGATACAATTAGCCAAAAACATTCAGTACTTC. Translated, it gives CASSSGQGIQLAKNIQYF.

At least ten counts were recorded for this clonotype. This chain links TRBV12-3 or TRBV12-4 with TRBJ1-2, with D tentatively TRBD1 (5 bases). Trimming took 1 base from V and 8 from J, leaving 14 bases between them. CDR3 length: 14 amino acids. The CDR3: CASSLGGTGLGYTF. Here the CDR3 DNA reads TGTGCCAGCAGTTTAGGAGGGACCGGCCTGGGCTACACCTTC.

The chain recombines TRBV10-3 with TRBJ2-1; D not certain. The V gene lost 0 bases and the J gene lost 2 bases, with 17 bases spanning the gap. The CDR3 is made up of 18 amino acids. The V gene's germline CDR1 is ENHRY and CDR2 SYGVKD. This chain's CDR3 is CAISESGLRTGPYNEQFF. The CDR3 coding sequence is TGTGCCATCAGTGAGTCCGGTCTGAGAACTGGGCCCTACAATGAGCAGTTCTTC.

This clonotype was seen a handful of times. This chain uses TRBV27 with TRBJ2-6; the match to TRBD1 covers 10 bases. The germline V gene encodes CDR1 MNHEY and CDR2 SMNVEV (reference sequence). Losses at the gene ends were 1 base for V and 3 bases for J; bases not matched to a gene: 3. The CDR3 is 17 residues long. The chain's CDR3 is CASSLWDRGDGANVLTF. The CDR3 nucleotides read TGTGCCAGCAGTTTATGGGACAGGGGAGATGGGGCCAACGTCCTGACTTTC.

This clonotype was observed a handful of times. The V gene is TRBV29-1, the J gene TRBJ2-3, with a tentative D call TRBD2 (5 bases). The CDR3 loop spans 13 amino acids. V dropped 8 bases and J dropped 3 bases, with 15 bases sitting between them. CDR1 and CDR2 from the germline V gene are SQVTM and ANQGSEA. CDR3 nucleotide sequence: TGCAGCTGTGACGGGGTTCCTACAGATACGCAGTATTTT. Protein product: CSCDGVPTDTQYF.

This clonotype has a handful of counts. CDR3 bases: TGTGCCAGCTCACCGGCAGAAAATCAGCCCCAGCATTTT. Amino acids: CASSPAENQPQHF. The chain combines TRBV18 with TRBJ1-5; D gene unclear. The CDR3 is 13 amino acids. Germline-derived CDR1 and CDR2 are KGHSH and LQKENI. V lost 3 bases to trimming and J lost 4 bases, with 7 bases between them.

This clonotype occurred many times. The chain links TRBV6-1 to TRBJ2-2; D may be TRBD1 (5 bases). The CDR3 is 15 amino acids. The V end was cut by 5 bases, the J end by 6 bases, with 16 bases between. Germline values: CDR1 MNHNS, CDR2 SASEGT. The CDR3 DNA sequence: TGTGCCAGCAGTAGGGGTTTGGTGGTGGCCGGGGAGCTGTTTTTT. It codes for CASSRGLVVAGELFF.

The chain links TRBV14 to TRBJ1-1; no reliable D call. V shed 4 bases and J shed 1 base, with 16 bases lying between them. The CDR3 covers 16 residues. Germline CDR1 is SGHDN and CDR2 is FVKESK. The CDR3 bases are TGTGCCAGCAGCCTCCGAGGACCTACAGAGAACACTGAAGCTTTCTTT. Residues: CASSLRGPTENTEAFF.

This clonotype was counted a few times. The rearrangement uses TRBV7-2 and TRBJ1-6, with D hard to call. CDR3 length: 12 amino acids. Trimming removed 2 bases from V and 8 bases from J, with 4 bases in between. Germline assignment: CDR1 SGHTA and CDR2 FQGNSA. CDR3 in DNA: TGTGCCAGCAGCTTAACCCATTCACCCCTCCACTTT. Its translation is CASSLTHSPLHF. Variable domain in full (rest from reference TRBV7-2 and TRBJ1-6): GAGVSQSPSNKVTEKGKDVELRCDPISGHTALYWYRQSLGQGLEFLIYFQGNSAPDKSGLPSDRFSAERTGGSVSTLTIQRTQQEDSAVYLCASSLTHSPLHFGNGTRLTVT.

The chain employs TRBV7-9 and TRBJ1-6; D unclear. CDR1 is SEHNR and CDR2 is FQNEAQ in the germline V gene (reference sequence). The CDR3 loop spans 17 amino acids. Trimming removed 3 bases at V and 5 bases at J, with 17 bases between. The CDR3 loop reads CASSFLRNTLNNSPLHF. The DNA for the CDR3 is TGTGCCAGCAGCTTTTTACGGAATACTCTTAATAATTCACCCCTCCACTTT. The full variable domain, in which reference TRBV7-9 and TRBJ1-6 provide the parts outside the CDR3, is DTGVSQNPRHKITKRGQNVTFRCDPISEHNRLYWYRQTLGQGPEFLTYFQNEAQLEKSRLLSDRFSAERPKGSFSTLEIQRTEQGDSAMYLCASSFLRNTLNNSPLHFGNGTRLTVT.

The table lists this clonotype with a few counts. The chain uses TRBV7-2 and TRBJ2-3; perhaps TRBD2 as D (6 bases). This CDR3 contains 12 residues. Germline assignment: CDR1 SGHTA and CDR2 FQGNSA. The V gene lost 2 bases and the J gene lost 9 bases, with 9 bases spanning the gap. CDR3 nucleotide sequence: TGTGCCAGCAGCTTATACCGGGGGACGCAGTATTTT. Translation: CASSLYRGTQYF.